This paragraph reports one TCR beta chain. Its antigen remains unknown. Antigen-specific CD4+ T cells expanded by the ViraFEST assay with viral peptide pools were then sequenced. At the end of 9 to 11 days of culture, CD4+ T cells were isolated. Each participant was given two doses of one vaccine (BNT162b2 or mRNA-1273). The data are from a study of vaccination effects on CD4 cells after COVID-19. The CDR3 is 15 amino acids. Trimming took 3 bases from V and 2 from J; bases not matched to a gene: 5. Germline CDR1 and CDR2: SGDLS and YYNGEE. Clones were read by immunoSEQ multiplex PCR, and TCRdb kept only the in-frame ones, dropping some. Of 15,000 or so clones in the sample, around 76% are singletons; the top ten hold 18%.

The TCR sequence derives from a human donor who received a COVID-19 vaccine. J is TRBJ2-1 and V is TRBV9; 7 bases are shared with TRBD1. The sample in question was CD4+ T cells from PBMCs cultured with HCoV-NL63 spike peptides, obtained after COVID-19 vaccination. CDR3 region: CASSARDSPYNEQFF. CDR3 sequence (DNA): TGTGCCAGCAGCGCCAGGGACAGCCCCTACAATGAGCAGTTCTTC.